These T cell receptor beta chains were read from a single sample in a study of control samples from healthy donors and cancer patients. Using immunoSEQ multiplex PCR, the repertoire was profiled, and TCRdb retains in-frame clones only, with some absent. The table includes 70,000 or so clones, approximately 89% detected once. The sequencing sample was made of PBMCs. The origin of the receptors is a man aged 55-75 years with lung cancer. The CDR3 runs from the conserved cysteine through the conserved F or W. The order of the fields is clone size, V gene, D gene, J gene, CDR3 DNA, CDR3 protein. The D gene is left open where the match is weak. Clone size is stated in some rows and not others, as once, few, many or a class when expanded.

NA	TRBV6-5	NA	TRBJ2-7	TGTGCCAGCCAGAATTTAGGGGGTTCTGGCTACGAGCAGTACTTC	CASQNLGGSGYEQYF
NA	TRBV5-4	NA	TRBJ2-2	TGTGCCAGCAGCTACAACAGGGTTTGGGCCGGGGAGCTGTTTTTT	CASSYNRVWAGELFF
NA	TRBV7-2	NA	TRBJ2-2	TGTGCCAGCAGCCCCACCAGGGGTGCCGGGGAGCTGTTTTTT	CASSPTRGAGELFF
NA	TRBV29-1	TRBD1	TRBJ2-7	TGCAGCGCAACAAGACAGGGAAGGCCCTACGAGCAGTACTTC	CSATRQGRPYEQYF
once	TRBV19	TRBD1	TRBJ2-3	TGTGCCAGTAGTATTAAGTCGAGGACAGGGGCTAGCACAGATACGCAGTATTTT	CASSIKSRTGASTDTQYF
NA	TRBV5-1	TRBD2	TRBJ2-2	TGCGCCAGCTTCGCGGGGGGGGTCGCGAACACCGGGGAGCTGTTTTTT	CASFAGGVANTGELFF
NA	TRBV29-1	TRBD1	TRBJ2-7	TGCAGCGTAATGACAGGGGAGCAGTACTTC	CSVMTGEQYF
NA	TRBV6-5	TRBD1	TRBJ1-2	TGTGCCAGCACCCCCGGGACAGCTTATGGCTACACCTTC	CASTPGTAYGYTF
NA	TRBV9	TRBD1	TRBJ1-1	TGTGCCAGCAGCTCCTCCCGGACAGGGAAAGACGAGTTCACTGAAGCTTTCTTT	CASSSSRTGKDEFTEAFF
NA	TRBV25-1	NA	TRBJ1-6	TGTGCCAGCACTCGGAGGGGTGATTCACCCCTCCACTTT	CASTRRGDSPLHF
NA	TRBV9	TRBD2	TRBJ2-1	TGTGCCAGCAGCGTACTAGCGGGGGCCTCCTACAATGAGCAGTTCTTC	CASSVLAGASYNEQFF
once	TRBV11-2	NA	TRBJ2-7	TGTGCCAGCAGCTTAGAAGGTGGACACTACGAGCAGTACTTC	CASSLEGGHYEQYF
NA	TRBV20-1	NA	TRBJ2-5	TGCAGTGCTAGACCCAGCGAGACCCAGTACTTC	CSARPSETQYF
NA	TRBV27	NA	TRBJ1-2	TGTGCCAGCAGCCTGGCACGGATTGGCTACACCTTC	CASSLARIGYTF
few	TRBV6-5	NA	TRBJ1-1	TGTGCCAGCAAAGTTCCCGGGACTTACACTGAAGCTTTCTTT	CASKVPGTYTEAFF
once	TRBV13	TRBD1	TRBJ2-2	TGTGCCAGCAGCTTAGGACAGGGGGCCCCGAACACCGGGGAGCTGTTTTTT	CASSLGQGAPNTGELFF
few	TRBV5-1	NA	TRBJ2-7	TGCGCCAGCAGCTTGGGGCTTGAGTACGAGCAGTACTTC	CASSLGLEYEQYF
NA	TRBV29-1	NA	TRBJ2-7	TGCAGCGTCCGTAGAAACAGGGACGTCCTAGGCGAGCAGTACTTC	CSVRRNRDVLGEQYF
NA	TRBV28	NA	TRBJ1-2	TGTGCCAGCAGCTTACTGGGGGGGCAGCACTATGGCTACACCTTC	CASSLLGGQHYGYTF
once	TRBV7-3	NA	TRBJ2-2	TGTGCCAGCAGCTTTGACGGAGGGATGGACACCGGGGAGCTGTTTTTT	CASSFDGGMDTGELFF
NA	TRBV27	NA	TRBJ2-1	TGTGCCAGCAGTTCTTGGGGCAATGAGCAGTTCTTC	CASSSWGNEQFF
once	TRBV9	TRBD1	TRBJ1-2	TGTGCCAGCAGCGTAGCTCGGACAGGGGGCGAAAACTATGGCTACACCTTC	CASSVARTGGENYGYTF
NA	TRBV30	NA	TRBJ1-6	TGTGCCTGGTCCAGGGGCGGTTCACCCCTCCACTTT	CAWSRGGSPLHF
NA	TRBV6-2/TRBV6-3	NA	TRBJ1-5	TGTGCCAGCAGTTACTTACCTCAGGGGAGCGCAAATCAGCCCCAGCATTTT	CASSYLPQGSANQPQHF
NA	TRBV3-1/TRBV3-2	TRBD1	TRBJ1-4	TGTGCCAGCAGCCTCGGACAGGTCCAAAATGAAAAACTGTTTTTT	CASSLGQVQNEKLFF
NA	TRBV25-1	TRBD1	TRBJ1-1	TGTGCCAGCATTATAGAGACAGGGGCGGGGGAAGCTTTCTTT	CASIIETGAGEAFF
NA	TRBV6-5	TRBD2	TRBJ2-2	TGTGCCAGCAGTCCTAGCGGGGGTTTCGCCGGGGAGCTGTTTTTT	CASSPSGGFAGELFF
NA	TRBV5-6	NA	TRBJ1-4	TGTGCCAGCAGCAGACGGACGGATGAAAAACTGTTTTTT	CASSRRTDEKLFF
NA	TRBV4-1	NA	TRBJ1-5	TGCGCCAGCAGTGATCGAGGGGGGAGCAATCAGCCCCAGCATTTT	CASSDRGGSNQPQHF
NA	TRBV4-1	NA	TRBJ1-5	TGCGCCAGCAGCCAATTCAGGAGTGGCAATCAGCCCCAGCATTTT	CASSQFRSGNQPQHF
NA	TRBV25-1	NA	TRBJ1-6	TGTGCCAGCAGTTCCCCTTTAATTAATTCACCCCTCCACTTT	CASSSPLINSPLHF
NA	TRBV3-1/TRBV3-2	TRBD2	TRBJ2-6	TGTGCCAGCAGCCAAGGAGGTCTGGGGGGGTTAGGGGCCAACGTCCTGACTTTC	CASSQGGLGGLGANVLTF
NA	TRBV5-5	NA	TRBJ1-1	TGTGCCAGCAGCTTGTTGGGCACTGAAGCTTTCTTT	CASSLLGTEAFF
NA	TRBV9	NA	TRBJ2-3	TGTGCCAGCAGCGTAGGGCTAGCCATAGATACGCAGTATTTT	CASSVGLAIDTQYF
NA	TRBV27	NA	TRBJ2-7	TGTGCCAGCAGTAGACTGGGACTCCCGGCCTACGAGCAGTACTTC	CASSRLGLPAYEQYF
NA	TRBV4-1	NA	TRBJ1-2	TGCGCCAGCAGCCTAGGACGAGCCGAGTATGGCTACACCTTC	CASSLGRAEYGYTF
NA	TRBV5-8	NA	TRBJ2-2	TGTGCCAGCAGCTTTCACGGACAAGTCGGCACCGGGGAGCTGTTTTTT	CASSFHGQVGTGELFF
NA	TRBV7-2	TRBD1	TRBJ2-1	TGTGCCAGCAGCTTAGGTGGGACAGGGGCGAATGAGCAGTTCTTC	CASSLGGTGANEQFF
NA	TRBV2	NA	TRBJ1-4	TGTGCCAGCAGCGCCCGACGCCCGGGCACGGGGGAAAAACTGTTTTTT	CASSARRPGTGEKLFF
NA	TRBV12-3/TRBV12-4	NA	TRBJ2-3	TGTGCCAGCAGTTTAGGGCCCCCTTTTACGCAGTATTTT	CASSLGPPFTQYF
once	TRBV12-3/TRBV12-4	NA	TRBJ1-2	TGTGCCAGCAGTTGGGGGCCGAGGGGCTACACCTTC	CASSWGPRGYTF
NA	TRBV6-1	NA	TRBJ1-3	TGTGCCAGCAGTGAAAGCTCTGGAAACACCATATATTTT	CASSESSGNTIYF
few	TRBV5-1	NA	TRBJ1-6	TGCGCCAGCAGTCTAGAGGGGAATAATTCACCCCTCCACTTT	CASSLEGNNSPLHF
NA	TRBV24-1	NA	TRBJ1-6	TGTGCCACCAGTGCTATAGGTAATTCACCCCTCCACTTT	CATSAIGNSPLHF
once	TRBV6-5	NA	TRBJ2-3	TGTGCCAGCAGCTATGACAGGTTCACAGATACGCAGTATTTT	CASSYDRFTDTQYF
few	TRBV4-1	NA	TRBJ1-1	TGCGCCAGCAGCCAAGATGGAGGAGGAACCCGACGGGCTTTCTTT	CASSQDGGGTRRAFF